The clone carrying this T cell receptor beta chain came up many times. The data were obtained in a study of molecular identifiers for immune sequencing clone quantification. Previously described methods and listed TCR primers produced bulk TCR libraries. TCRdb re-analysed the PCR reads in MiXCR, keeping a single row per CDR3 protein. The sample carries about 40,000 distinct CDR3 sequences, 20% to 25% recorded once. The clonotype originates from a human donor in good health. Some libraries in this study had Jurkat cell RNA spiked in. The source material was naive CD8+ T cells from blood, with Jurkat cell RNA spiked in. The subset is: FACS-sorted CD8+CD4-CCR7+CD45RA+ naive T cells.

The CDR3 here is CSVERTSGSIPYEQYF. In nucleotides, the CDR3 is TGCAGCGTTGAGAGGACTAGCGGGAGTATCCCCTACGAGCAGTACTTC. The gene calls are TRBV29-1 and TRBJ2-7; the match to TRBD2 covers 13 bases. The V and J ends lost 3 bases and 2 bases, in that order; junction bases with no gene match: 7. This CDR3 has 16 residues. CDR1 SQVTM and CDR2 ANQGSEA come from the germline V gene.